A selection of T cell receptor beta chains follows, all from one sample in a study of T cells in Graves' hyperthyroidism and ophthalmopathy. Using its own MiXCR run on the multiplex PCR reads, TCRdb lists one record per CDR3 protein. The sample consists of some 560,000 distinct CDR3 sequences, around a sixth of them appearing once. The sequencing input was blood. These receptors originate from a woman in her 30s with Graves' hyperthyroidism. The CDR3 runs from the conserved cysteine through the conserved F or W. The D gene is left open where the match is weak. The listing skips clone size in some rows; elsewhere it reads once, few, many or a size class.

V gene	clone size	J gene	D gene	CDR3 DNA	CDR3 protein
TRBV5-6	once	TRBJ2-6	TRBD1	TGTGCCAGCAGCTTCGGGACAGCTGCGGCCAACGTCCTGACTTTC	CASSFGTAAANVLTF
TRBV20-1	NA	TRBJ2-2	TRBD2	TGCAGTGCTAGAGATTTCGCGGGAGGGCCTGATGGCGGGGAGCTGTTTTTT	CSARDFAGGPDGGELFF
TRBV2	many	TRBJ1-1	NA	TGTGCCAAAGAGAATCGGCCGGGGGCGGTGAACACTGAAGCTTTCTTT	CAKENRPGAVNTEAFF
TRBV5-6	NA	TRBJ2-3	TRBD1	TGTGCCAGCAGCTCGACCGGGACAGGGGACCAGAGGGATACGCAGTATTTT	CASSSTGTGDQRDTQYF
TRBV12-3/TRBV12-4	many	TRBJ2-6	NA	TGTGCCAGCAGTTCGACTACAGGGATTGGGGCCAACGTCCTGACTTTC	CASSSTTGIGANVLTF
TRBV18	many	TRBJ2-3	NA	TGTGCCAGCTCACCGTCGGGACACACAGATACGCAGTATTTT	CASSPSGHTDTQYF
TRBV20-1	many	TRBJ2-7	TRBD1	TGCAGTGCCCCCCCCTCCAGGGGGCTTTCCTACGAGCAGTACTTC	CSAPPSRGLSYEQYF
TRBV20-1	many	TRBJ1-2	NA	TGCAGTGCTAGAGGACCCGGGACTTCCCTTAGGGGGGGCTACACCTTC	CSARGPGTSLRGGYTF
TRBV28	many	TRBJ2-1	TRBD2	TGTGCCAGCAGTTTAGTCCTTGGAAGGAGTAGCGGGGGGAAGCGGAATGAGCAGTTCTTC	CASSLVLGRSSGGKRNEQFF
TRBV12-3/TRBV12-4	many	TRBJ1-3	NA	TGTGCCAGCAGTTTCGGGGGCGGCGGAAACACCATATATTTT	CASSFGGGGNTIYF
TRBV18	many	TRBJ1-2	NA	TGTGCCAGCTCACAAGGAGAGGGGTTTGGCTACACCTTC	CASSQGEGFGYTF
TRBV11-2	many	TRBJ2-7	TRBD2	TGTGCCAGCAGCTTAGCTGGGGCGGGACTAGGGAGGCCGCAGTACTTC	CASSLAGAGLGRPQYF
TRBV7-8	many	TRBJ2-3	NA	TGTGCCAGCAGCCGTCGGGAAGATACGCAGTATTTT	CASSRREDTQYF
TRBV6-1	few	TRBJ2-2	TRBD2	TGTGCCAGCAGATTGGGACTAGCGGGAGGAGTCGGGGGGCTGTTTTTT	CASRLGLAGGVGGLFF
TRBV12-3/TRBV12-4	NA	TRBJ1-6	TRBD1	TGTGCCAGCCGACAGGGGAATAATTCACCCCTCCACTTT	CASRQGNNSPLHF
TRBV12-3/TRBV12-4	NA	TRBJ1-1	NA	TGTGCCAGCAGCCCCCAGACGGCCTCGGGAGGCACTGAAGCTTTCTTT	CASSPQTASGGTEAFF
TRBV5-1	many	TRBJ2-1	NA	TGCGCCAGCAGCTTGGAGGACATTTACAATGAGCAGTTCTTC	CASSLEDIYNEQFF
TRBV7-9	few	TRBJ1-1	NA	TGTGCCAGCAGCTCGACAGGAGTGTGGACTGAAGCTTTCTTT	CASSSTGVWTEAFF
TRBV5-1	many	TRBJ2-5	TRBD2	TGCGCCAGCAGCGCGATCGGGACTAGCCTCTTAGAGACCCAGTACTTC	CASSAIGTSLLETQYF
TRBV19	NA	TRBJ1-2	NA	TGTGCCAGTCGACGGGACTATGGCTACACCTTC	CASRRDYGYTF
TRBV9	few	TRBJ2-1	TRBD2	TGTGCCAGCAGCGTTTTAGCGGGAGCGGATGAGCAGTTCTTC	CASSVLAGADEQFF
TRBV3-1	NA	TRBJ2-1	TRBD2	TGTGCCAGCAGCCCCTCCGGAGCGGGAGTCTATGAGCAGTTCTTC	CASSPSGAGVYEQFF
TRBV2	NA	TRBJ2-3	NA	TGTGCCAGCAGTGATTCTCGGAAAGGCCCCCCAGATACGCAGTATTTT	CASSDSRKGPPDTQYF
TRBV6-1	many	TRBJ2-7	TRBD1	TGTGCCAGCAGTAACAGGGACAGGGCCTACGAGCAGTACTTC	CASSNRDRAYEQYF
TRBV9	NA	TRBJ2-1	TRBD2	TGTGCCAGCAGCGGGGGACTAGCGCCAAATGAGCAGTTCTTC	CASSGGLAPNEQFF
TRBV18	NA	TRBJ2-5	NA	TGTGCCAGCTCACCACCGACGGGACGCCGACAAGAGACCCAGTACTTC	CASSPPTGRRQETQYF
TRBV10-3	many	TRBJ2-5	TRBD1	TGTGCCATCAGAAGACAGGGTCGCGAGACCCAGTACTTC	CAIRRQGRETQYF
TRBV27	many	TRBJ1-1	NA	TGTGCCAGCAGTTTAGTGCGGAACACTGAAGCTTTCTTT	CASSLVRNTEAFF
TRBV20-1	NA	TRBJ1-4	TRBD1	TGCAGTGCCACTCGGCCGGGACAGGGAAAGGCTAATGAAAAACTGTTTTTT	CSATRPGQGKANEKLFF
TRBV27	many	TRBJ2-1	NA	TGTGCCAGCAGTTTAATACCGCGGGACTCTCGGGACAATGAGCAGTTCTTC	CASSLIPRDSRDNEQFF
TRBV5-5	few	TRBJ2-7	NA	TGTGCCAGCAGCTCTCTGGGAGCCCTCTACGAGCAGTACTTC	CASSSLGALYEQYF
TRBV5-5	many	TRBJ2-1	NA	TGTGCCAGCAGCTTGGTGGGATCTAGGGGCTCCTACAATGAGCAGTTCTTC	CASSLVGSRGSYNEQFF
TRBV7-9	few	TRBJ1-6	NA	TGTGCCAGCAGCTTAGGTCCGCCCTTGGCCCTCCACTTT	CASSLGPPLALHF
TRBV4-2	few	TRBJ2-7	NA	TGTGCCAGCAGCCAGTCCCTGCTCGTCCTAGCGAGTAACGAGCAGTACTTC	CASSQSLLVLASNEQYF
TRBV20-1	many	TRBJ2-1	TRBD2	TGCAGTGCTTCCGCGGGAGGGCCCTTGTCCTACAATGAGCAGTTCTTC	CSASAGGPLSYNEQFF
TRBV20-1	many	TRBJ2-5	TRBD1	TGCAGTGCTAGTACAGGGGCGGAGACCCAGTACTTC	CSASTGAETQYF
TRBV7-9	many	TRBJ2-5	NA	TGTGCCAGCAGCTCCTCTAGTCCAGAGACCCAGTACTTC	CASSSSSPETQYF
TRBV9	NA	TRBJ1-5	TRBD1	TGTGCCAGCAGCGTAGGGGACAGGGTTGGAGGTCAGCCCCAGCATTTT	CASSVGDRVGGQPQHF
TRBV9	NA	TRBJ1-1	NA	TGTGCCAGCAGCGTAGCAGGGCCCGACACTGAAGCTTTCTTT	CASSVAGPDTEAFF
TRBV10-3	NA	TRBJ1-5	NA	TGTGCCATCACCCCGGACCCAAATCAGCCCCAGCATTTT	CAITPDPNQPQHF
TRBV6-1	NA	TRBJ2-5	TRBD1	TGTGCCAGCAGTGCGGACAGGGGTCAAGAGACCCAGTACTTC	CASSADRGQETQYF
TRBV20-1	many	TRBJ1-5	TRBD1	TGCAGTGCCAGACAGGGGTTTGGTCAGCCCCAGCATTTT	CSARQGFGQPQHF
TRBV18	many	TRBJ2-5	NA	TGTGCCAGCTCACCACCGGGACTTCTGGAGACCCAGTACTTC	CASSPPGLLETQYF
TRBV7-9	NA	TRBJ2-3	TRBD2	TGTGCCAGCAGCTCCGGGACTAGCGGAAATTCAGATACGCAGTATTTT	CASSSGTSGNSDTQYF
TRBV6-5	many	TRBJ2-7	TRBD2	TGTGCCAGCAGTTACTCGGTAGCGGGGGGAACTTCCTACGAGCAGTACTTC	CASSYSVAGGTSYEQYF
TRBV7-9	NA	TRBJ2-1	TRBD2	TGTGCCAGCAGCTTTGGGACTAGCGGGAGACTAGGCAATGAGCAGTTCTTC	CASSFGTSGRLGNEQFF
TRBV6-1	NA	TRBJ1-6	NA	TGTGCCAGCAGTGGTTCGACAGGATCTTATTCACCCCTCCACTTT	CASSGSTGSYSPLHF